A single sample is the source of the 5 T cell receptor beta chains below, sequenced in a study. MiXCR was run by TCRdb on the RT-PCR reads, yielding one entry per CDR3 protein. The profile shows hundreds of thousands of distinct CDR3 sequences, 12% to 15% of them singletons. Sequenced: memory CD4+ T cells from blood. These TCRs come from a female donor in good health, serving as a healthy control.

This clonotype has a count of ten or more. The genes are TRBV18 and TRBJ2-7; 12 bases line up with TRBD2. V was clipped by 4 bases and J by 2 bases; unmatched bases: 9. From germline, CDR1 is KGHSH and CDR2 LQKENI. There are 17 residues in the CDR3. The CDR3 DNA sequence: TGTGCCAGCTCACTTTCGCAGCTAGCGGGAGGGCCCTACGAGCAGTACTTC. Protein sequence: CASSLSQLAGGPYEQYF.

This clonotype has ten or more counts. The V call is TRBV5-6, the J call TRBJ2-7; 8 bases align to TRBD1. Germline V lookup: CDR1 SGHDT, CDR2 YYEEEE. Germline trimming cut 4 bases from V and 1 base from J; bases unmatched to any gene: 1. The CDR3 spans 13 residues. The CDR3 bases are TGTGCCAGCAGCCGGGACAGGTCCTACGAGCAGTACTTC. As protein: CASSRDRSYEQYF.

CDR3 residues: CSVDKGNTEAFF. Here the CDR3 DNA reads TGCAGCGTTGACAAGGGGAACACTGAAGCTTTCTTT. The V gene is TRBV29-1, the J gene TRBJ1-1; D remains unclear. The germline V and J ends were trimmed by 3 bases and 1 base, with 6 bases remaining between them. Germline loops: CDR1 SQVTM, CDR2 ANQGSEA. This CDR3 spans 12 amino acids.

The V call is TRBV4-3, the J call TRBJ2-7; a possible D gene is TRBD2 (6 bases). The V and J ends lost 4 bases and 2 bases respectively, with 18 bases between them. Germline V gene lookup returns CDR1 LGHNA and CDR2 YSLEER. The CDR3 runs to 16 residues. This chain's CDR3 is CASSPRTTFDTYEQYF. The CDR3 nucleotides read TGCGCCAGCAGCCCAAGGACTACCTTCGACACCTACGAGCAGTACTTC.

The chain's CDR3 is CASSGAGTGGRETQYF. The DNA for the CDR3 is TGTGCCAGCAGTGGAGCTGGGACAGGGGGGAGAGAGACCCAGTACTTC. The chain uses TRBV28 and TRBJ2-5, with 11 bases aligning to TRBD1. CDR1 MDHEN and CDR2 SYDVKM come from the germline V gene. V lost 5 bases, J lost 4 bases, and 9 bases stayed unmatched. The CDR3 length is 16 residues. The full variable domain, its missing parts supplied by reference TRBV28 and TRBJ2-5, is DVKVTQSSRYLVKRTGEKVFLECVQDMDHENMFWYRQDPGLGLRLIYFSYDVKMKEKGDIPEGYSVSREKKERFSLILESASTNQTSMYLCASSGAGTGGRETQYFGPGTRLLVL.